The present TCR beta chain was sequenced within a study of cytomegalovirus exposure and HLA in healthy donors. Germline V gives CDR1 MDHEN, CDR2 SYDVKM. Trimming stripped 3 bases from V and 2 bases from J, with 14 bases between. The CDR3 spans 15 residues. Whole-study findings and limits: Previous analysis showed most TCR beta V segments were productive about 90% or about 30% of the time. In a later analysis, TCR beta V- and J-gene trimming showed a link to a missense DCLRE1C variant.

PCR employed 60 Vbeta and 13 Jbeta primers. Using immunoSEQ multiplex PCR, the repertoire was profiled, and TCRdb retains in-frame clones only, with some absent. The sample has 140,000 to 150,000 clones; 78% are singletons. Regarding this clone: Its target is unknown.

The specimen sequenced was PBMCs. V is TRBV28 and J is TRBJ2-7, with a weak D call TRBD1 (6 bases). This receptor was taken from a female donor in good health and CMV-seronegative. In DNA form, the CDR3 reads TGTGCCAGCAGTTTTGGGATGAACAGGGCCTACGAGCAGTACTTC. It specifies CASSFGMNRAYEQYF. The whole variable domain, filled in from reference TRBV28 and TRBJ2-7, reads DVKVTQSSRYLVKRTGEKVFLECVQDMDHENMFWYRQDPGLGLRLIYFSYDVKMKEKGDIPEGYSVSREKKERFSLILESASTNQTSMYLCASSFGMNRAYEQYFGPGTRLTVT.